The 26 T cell receptor beta chains in this list originate from one sample, sequenced in a study of T cell changes during pregnancy in multiple sclerosis. TCRdb's table, derived via immunoSEQ multiplex PCR, lists solely in-frame clones and lacks some. The table lists 50,000 to 55,000 clones, about nine tenths of them singletons. Here the sequenced sample was CD4+ T cells from peripheral blood mononuclear cells, taken in the third trimester of pregnancy. These TCRs come from a female donor with multiple sclerosis, enrolled in a pregnancy study.

The rearrangement joins TRBV5-6 to TRBJ2-7; the match to TRBD1 covers 9 bases. Per the germline V gene, CDR1 is SGHDT and CDR2 is YYEEEE. CDR3 size: 15 residues. Unmatched junction bases numbered 10, after V lost 2 bases and J lost 7 bases. In DNA form, the CDR3 reads TGTGCCAGCAGCTTACCCGGGACAGGGCAAGGGGAGCAGTACTTC. Protein product: CASSLPGTGQGEQYF.

For the CDR3, the DNA is TGTGCCAGCAGCTACTCACGGGTAGAGACCCAGTACTTC. Encoded protein: CASSYSRVETQYF. This chain connects TRBV7-2 to TRBJ2-5, with unresolved D. The CDR3 is 13 amino acids. CDR1 SGHTA and CDR2 FQGNSA come from the germline V gene. Trimming took 4 bases from V and 4 from J, leaving 10 bases between them.

This clone was found once. This sequence joins TRBV6-5 and TRBJ2-5; 10 bases are shared with TRBD2. Trimming removed 4 bases from V and 5 bases from J; junction bases left unmatched: 10. This CDR3 region has 16 residues. Looked up from germline, CDR1 is MNHEY and CDR2 is SVGAGI. Here the CDR3 DNA reads TGTGCCAGCAGTTTCACAGCGGGGGGGCCTTATGAGACCCAGTACTTC. Translated: CASSFTAGGPYETQYF.

The J gene is TRBJ1-4, the V gene TRBV11-2; TRBD1 agrees at 8 bases. CDR1 is SGHAT and CDR2 is FQNNGV in the germline V gene. J was trimmed by 4 bases and V by 4 bases; bases with no gene match: 11. There are 17 residues in the CDR3. The chain's CDR3 is CASSSTGTGLINEKLFF. CDR3 nucleotide sequence: TGTGCCAGCAGCTCAACCGGGACAGGTTTGATTAATGAAAAACTGTTTTTT.

V usage is TRBV7-3 and J usage is TRBJ2-5; TRBD2 agrees at 8 bases. There are 17 residues in the CDR3. CDR1 and CDR2 (germline): SGHTA, FQGTGA. The J segment lost 2 bases and the V segment lost 5 bases, leaving 13 bases of the junction unmatched. This CDR3 is CASSPRLIKREQETQYF. The CDR3 nucleotides read TGTGCCAGCAGCCCGCGGTTGATTAAGCGGGAGCAAGAGACCCAGTACTTC.

This chain uses TRBV19 with TRBJ1-1, with 8 bases fitting TRBD1. CDR1 LNHDA and CDR2 SQIVND come from the germline V gene (reference sequence). The junction had 11 bases not matched to a gene; V was cut back by 7 bases and J by 1 base. This CDR3 is 16 amino acids long. As DNA, the CDR3 is TGTGCCAGTACTCCCTCCCTGGGACAGGCGAACACTGAAGCTTTCTTT. Residues: CASTPSLGQANTEAFF. Drawing the rest from reference TRBV19 and TRBJ1-1, the complete variable domain is DGGITQSPKYLFRKEGQNVTLSCEQNLNHDAMYWYRQDPGQGLRLIYYSQIVNDFQKGDIAEGYSVSREKKESFPLTVTSAQKNPTAFYLCASTPSLGQANTEAFFGQGTRLTVV.

The chain couples TRBV7-3 to TRBJ2-2; 10 bases are a match to TRBD2. The CDR3 spans 18 residues. V lost 3 bases and J lost 4; bases outside the gene matches: 11. Germline V lookup: CDR1 SGHTA, CDR2 FQGTGA. CDR3 region: CASSLSPSGGAGTGELFF. For the CDR3, the DNA is TGTGCCAGCAGCTTGTCCCCTAGCGGGGGAGCCGGCACCGGGGAGCTGTTTTTT.

The chain combines TRBV19 with TRBJ1-1; D not certain. The CDR3 totals 15 residues. Germline V gene data show CDR1 as LNHDA and CDR2 as SQIVND (reference sequence). Trimming removed 6 bases at V and 0 bases at J, with 14 bases between. The CDR3 nucleotides are TGTGCCAGTAGGACCGAAGCGAGACTGAACACTGAAGCTTTCTTT. Translated, it gives CASRTEARLNTEAFF.

The chain couples TRBV19 to TRBJ2-2, with 10 bases identical to TRBD2. Germline V gene sequence: CDR1 LNHDA, CDR2 SQIVND (reference sequence). The CDR3 runs 16 residues. V lost 3 bases and J lost 8; bases outside the gene matches: 9. CDR3 in amino acids: CASSISAGGTMGELFF. The CDR3, as DNA: TGTGCCAGTAGTATTTCAGCGGGGGGGACCATGGGGGAGCTGTTTTTT.

This rearrangement joins TRBV18 to TRBJ1-1, with a weak D call TRBD1 (6 bases). The length of the CDR3 is 14 residues. Trimming shortened V by 4 bases and J by 1 base, and 10 bases separated the two germline ends. Germline CDR1 KGHSH, CDR2 LQKENI. Here the CDR3 DNA reads TGTGCCAGCTCACGACTGGACAGGAACACTGAAGCTTTCTTT. Translating gives CASSRLDRNTEAFF. The full variable domain, completed using reference TRBV18 and TRBJ1-1, is NAGVMQNPRHLVRRRGQEARLRCSPMKGHSHVYWYRQLPEEGLKFMVYLQKENIIDESGMPKERFSAEFPKEGPSILRIQQVVRGDSAAYFCASSRLDRNTEAFFGQGTRLTVV.

J is TRBJ2-2 and V is TRBV18, with D perhaps matching TRBD2 (5 bases). The V and J ends lost 0 bases and 3 bases respectively, with 17 bases between them. The CDR3 sequence is 18 residues long. CDR1 is KGHSH and CDR2 is LQKENI in the germline V gene. The CDR3 nucleotides read TGTGCCAGCTCACCACCCGGGTTAATACCCGGGGACACCGGGGAGCTGTTTTTT. The encoded protein is CASSPPGLIPGDTGELFF. The complete variable domain, with remaining parts taken from reference TRBV18 and TRBJ2-2, reads NAGVMQNPRHLVRRRGQEARLRCSPMKGHSHVYWYRQLPEEGLKFMVYLQKENIIDESGMPKERFSAEFPKEGPSILRIQQVVRGDSAAYFCASSPPGLIPGDTGELFFGEGSRLTVL.

This chain joins TRBV28 and TRBJ2-2; TRBD1 matches at 7 bases. This CDR3 has 18 residues. The germline gives CDR1 MDHEN, CDR2 SYDVKM. The trim removed 3 bases at V and 3 bases at J, leaving 13 bases unmatched. CDR3: CASSFFMGRGLDTGELFF. CDR3 coding DNA: TGTGCCAGCAGTTTTTTCATGGGAAGGGGGCTTGACACCGGGGAGCTGTTTTTT.

The V gene is TRBV2, the J gene TRBJ2-1; 11 positions agree with TRBD2. CDR1 is SNHLY and CDR2 is FYNNEI in the germline V gene. J was trimmed by 3 bases and V by 9 bases; bases with no gene match: 4. The CDR3 length is 14 residues. CDR3 loop: CARGTSGNYNEQFF. The CDR3 region has the DNA TGTGCCAGGGGGACTAGCGGCAACTACAATGAGCAGTTCTTC.

This clone came up once. The rearrangement uses TRBV7-9 and TRBJ2-1, with TRBD1 matching over 10 bases. In germline, CDR1 is SEHNR, CDR2 FQNEAQ (reference sequence). The ends lost 5 bases at V and 5 bases at J; junction bases unmatched: 0. The CDR3 has 13 amino acids. CDR3: CASSGTGDNEQFF. CDR3 bases: TGTGCCAGCAGCGGGACAGGGGACAATGAGCAGTTCTTC.

This clone was detected only a few times. The rearrangement joins TRBV7-9 to TRBJ1-2; D not resolved. Germline V CDR1 and CDR2: SEHNR, FQNEAQ (reference sequence). The CDR3 spans 12 residues. V lost 5 bases, J lost 5 bases, and 9 bases lay in between. CDR3 in DNA: TGTGCCAGCAGCCTCGACACTTATGGCTACACCTTC. The encoded protein is CASSLDTYGYTF.

The gene calls are TRBV10-3 and TRBJ1-1; TRBD1 is a possible D gene (6 bases). Trimming cost V 10 bases and J 7 bases, with 13 bases left between them. The germline V gene encodes CDR1 ENHRY and CDR2 SYGVKD. CDR3 length equals 11 residues. Here the CDR3 DNA reads TGTGCCACCACGGACAGAAATGAAGCTTTCTTT. The encoded protein is CATTDRNEAFF.

V and J are TRBV7-2 and TRBJ2-3; 15 bases match TRBD2. CDR1 and CDR2 from the germline V gene are SGHTA and FQGNSA. V lost 10 bases to trimming and J lost 2 bases; unmatched junction nucleotides: 4. The length of the CDR3 is 15 residues. The CDR3 sequence: CATGLAGGPTDTQYF. The CDR3 DNA reads TGTGCCACGGGACTAGCGGGGGGACCCACAGATACGCAGTATTTT.

The J gene is TRBJ2-2, the V gene TRBV5-1; no firm D call. The CDR3 length is 13 residues. Germline V gene data show CDR1 as SGHRS and CDR2 as YFSETQ. V lost 0 bases and J lost 6, with 6 bases in between. The CDR3 spells CASSLGASGELFF. The CDR3 DNA follows: TGCGCCAGCAGCTTGGGAGCTTCCGGGGAGCTGTTTTTT.

The CDR3 loop reads CASSLALRQGDSYEQYF. DNA of the CDR3: TGTGCCAGCAGCTTAGCATTGCGACAGGGGGACTCCTACGAGCAGTACTTC. The V gene is TRBV7-9, the J gene TRBJ2-7, with TRBD1 matching over 9 bases. Germline assignment: CDR1 SEHNR and CDR2 FQNEAQ (reference sequence). J gave up 0 bases and V 0 bases, and 6 bases lay outside the gene matches. The CDR3 is made up of 17 amino acids.

The chain couples TRBV7-3 to TRBJ2-1; 8 positions match TRBD2. The CDR3 contains 17 residues. V dropped 0 bases and J dropped 7; count of bases not matched to a gene: 11. Germline V gives CDR1 SGHTA, CDR2 FQGTGA. The CDR3 is CASSLTPSAGGPNEQFF. CDR3 sequence (DNA): TGTGCCAGCAGCTTAACGCCCTCCGCGGGGGGCCCTAATGAGCAGTTCTTC.

As DNA, the CDR3 is TGTGCCAGTAGTATAAACAGGGGGTCCTTATCGGGCAATCAGCCCCAGCATTTT. It encodes CASSINRGSLSGNQPQHF. J is TRBJ1-5 and V is TRBV19, with 8 bases that match TRBD1. The CDR3 consists of 18 residues. The V and J ends lost 2 bases and 2 bases, in that order; junction bases with no gene match: 11. CDR1 is LNHDA and CDR2 is SQIVND in the germline V gene (reference sequence).

The chain links TRBV12-5 to TRBJ1-1; the D gene is possibly TRBD1 (6 bases). CDR3 size: 15 residues. Trimming pared 5 bases from V and 1 base from J, leaving 14 bases between. The germline V gene has CDR1 LGHNT and CDR2 FRNRAP. CDR3 sequence (DNA): TGTGCTAGTGGTCCATCGGGGGGCAGGAACACTGAAGCTTTCTTT. Amino acid sequence: CASGPSGGRNTEAFF.

The V gene is TRBV5-1, the J gene TRBJ2-2; TRBD2 matches 7 bases. J gave up 5 bases and V 0 bases, and 7 bases lay outside the gene matches. The germline V gene encodes CDR1 SGHRS and CDR2 YFSETQ. This CDR3 is built from 16 residues. The CDR3 bases are TGCGCCAGCAGCTTGGTTCCGGCGGGGGTGACCGGGGAGCTGTTTTTT. Translation: CASSLVPAGVTGELFF.

The rearrangement links TRBV4-1 to TRBJ2-5; 9 bases agree with TRBD1. The CDR3 is 16 amino acids. Germline loops: CDR1 MGHRA, CDR2 YSYEKL. Trimming at V came to 1 base and at J to 5 bases, leaving 8 bases not matched to a gene. The CDR3 DNA reads as TGCGCCAGCAGCCAAGGGGCGGGACAGGGTGGGGAGACCCAGTACTTC. Translation: CASSQGAGQGGETQYF.

The CDR3 nucleotides are TGTGCCAGCAGCGTAGAAGGCAGGGATAACTATGGCTACACCTTC. Translating gives CASSVEGRDNYGYTF. The chain joins TRBV9 to TRBJ1-2; TRBD1 might be the D (5 bases). With 0 bases removed from V and 1 base from J, the gap between germline ends came to 10 bases. The CDR3 loop spans 15 amino acids. From germline, CDR1 is SGDLS and CDR2 YYNGEE.

The V gene is TRBV15, the J gene TRBJ2-3, with 9 bases matching TRBD1. The CDR3 has 17 amino acids. J gave up 4 bases and V 0 bases, and 8 bases lay outside the gene matches. CDR1 and CDR2 from the germline V gene are LNHNV and YYDKDF (reference sequence). In DNA, the CDR3 is TGTGCCACCAGCAGAGATTGGGGGACAGGGCGATCAGATACGCAGTATTTT. Its protein is CATSRDWGTGRSDTQYF.